This T cell receptor (beta chain) was recovered during a study of CD8 T cells in ankylosing spondylitis. Only one count was recorded for this clonotype. Germline values: CDR1 DFQATT, CDR2 SNEGSKA (reference sequence). The CDR3 extends over 15 amino acids. V dropped 6 bases and J dropped 4 bases, with 19 bases sitting between them. TCRdb re-called the 5' RACE reads with MiXCR, one entry per CDR3 protein. The sample comprises hundreds of thousands of distinct CDR3 sequences, roughly 24% of which are singletons, and about 6.9% rests with the top ten. Sequencing was performed on blood, either unsorted or a sorted T cell fraction (not recorded which). V and J are TRBV20-1 and TRBJ2-1; D unclear. This TCR was recovered from a male donor with ankylosing spondylitis or in good health (not recorded which). The CDR3 DNA reads TGCAGTGCACAGAAGGAGACGAAATTTTACAATGAGCAGTTCTTC. Encoded protein: CSAQKETKFYNEQFF.